The next 22 T cell receptor beta chains were all read from a single sample in a study of cytomegalovirus exposure and HLA in healthy donors. PCR primers comprised 60 Vbeta and 13 Jbeta primers. Assay: immunoSEQ multiplex PCR; the TCRdb copy retains only in-frame clones and omits some. The table includes about 37,000 clones, approximately 70% detected once. The sample comprised PBMCs. Receptors were obtained from a man in his forties in good health and CMV-seronegative.

The chain recombines TRBV11-2 with TRBJ2-7; TRBD2 matches at 9 bases. Germline V gene sequence: CDR1 SGHAT, CDR2 FQNNGV. The CDR3 has 15 amino acids. J gave up 4 bases and V 0 bases, and 4 bases lay outside the gene matches. The CDR3 protein is CASSLDSLAGYEQYF. The CDR3 DNA reads as TGTGCCAGCAGCTTAGATAGCCTAGCGGGGTACGAGCAGTACTTC.

DNA for the CDR3: TGTGCCAGCTCATCTACAGGGTTTTCGGAAGGGCGGTACTTC. Translating it yields CASSSTGFSEGRYF. This rearrangement joins TRBV6-5 to TRBJ2-7, with D possibly being TRBD1 (6 bases). CDR1 is MNHEY and CDR2 is SVGAGI in the germline V gene. This CDR3 comprises 14 residues. V lost 8 bases, J lost 12 bases, and 26 bases lay in between.

This clone was picked up a small number of times. V and J are TRBV9 and TRBJ1-1; the D is unclear. Germline V gene sequence: CDR1 SGDLS, CDR2 YYNGEE. The length of the CDR3 is 14 residues. V shed 3 bases and J shed 1 base, with 10 bases lying between them. In DNA, the CDR3 is TGTGCCAGCAGCGCTCCCCCGGGGAACACTGAAGCTTTCTTT. Encoded protein: CASSAPPGNTEAFF. The variable domain in full, with the rest retrieved from reference TRBV9 and TRBJ1-1, is DSGVTQTPKHLITATGQRVTLRCSPRSGDLSVYWYQQSLDQGLQFLIQYYNGEERAKGNILERFSAQQFPDLHSELNLSSLELGDSALYFCASSAPPGNTEAFFGQGTRLTVV.

The CDR3 nucleotides read TGTGCCATCAGTGAGTCGCGACTAGCGGGGGGCGAGCAGTACTTC. As protein: CAISESRLAGGEQYF. This sequence joins TRBV10-3 and TRBJ2-7; 13 bases map to TRBD2. This CDR3 has 15 amino acids. Germline lookup yields CDR1 ENHRY and CDR2 SYGVKD. With V trimmed by 0 bases and J by 6 bases, 2 bases remained unmatched.

This clone has only a few counts. The V call is TRBV30, the J call TRBJ1-4; 9 bases fit TRBD1. The junction had 8 bases not matched to a gene; V was cut back by 3 bases and J by 6 bases. This CDR3 has 15 residues. Germline-derived CDR1 and CDR2 are GTSNPN and SVGIG (reference sequence). The CDR3 is CAWRSRGTGHEKLFF. The CDR3 DNA is TGTGCCTGGAGATCCCGGGGGACAGGGCATGAAAAACTGTTTTTT.

The V gene is TRBV7-9, the J gene TRBJ2-3, with 9 bases aligning to TRBD1. The V and J ends lost 5 bases and 4 bases, in that order; junction bases with no gene match: 4. CDR3 length: 14 amino acids. Germline V CDR1 and CDR2: SEHNR, FQNEAQ (reference sequence). The chain's CDR3 is CASSLTGGPDTQYF. As DNA, the CDR3 is TGTGCCAGCAGCCTTACAGGGGGCCCAGATACGCAGTATTTT.

This clone was recorded only once. The gene calls are TRBV5-1 and TRBJ1-6; 9 bases align to TRBD1. The trim removed 2 bases at V and 6 bases at J, leaving 3 bases unmatched. The CDR3 is 15 amino acids. The germline gives CDR1 SGHRS, CDR2 YFSETQ. The CDR3 coding sequence is TGCGCCAGCAGCTTCGAGACAGGGGGTAATTCACCCCTCCACTTT. It encodes CASSFETGGNSPLHF.

There are a few counts of this clone. V is TRBV28 and J is TRBJ1-1; D perhaps matches TRBD1 (5 bases). V was trimmed by 6 bases and J by 0 bases, leaving 11 bases between them. Germline CDR1 MDHEN, CDR2 SYDVKM. This CDR3 is built from 14 residues. The CDR3 region is CASRPAGMNTEAFF. The CDR3 DNA reads as TGTGCCAGCAGGCCCGCAGGGATGAACACTGAAGCTTTCTTT.

V is TRBV5-6 and J is TRBJ2-7; TRBD1 aligns across 8 bases. Germline values: CDR1 SGHDT, CDR2 YYEEEE. J lost 0 bases, V lost 2 bases, and 4 bases had no gene match. The CDR3 covers 15 residues. CDR3 in amino acids: CASSFGTGFSYEQYF. The CDR3 nucleotides are TGTGCCAGCAGCTTCGGGACAGGTTTCTCCTACGAGCAGTACTTC.

The sample holds a few counts of this clone. CDR3 sequence reads: CASSLGQHTEAFF. In DNA, the CDR3 is TGTGCCAGCAGTTTAGGACAGCACACTGAAGCTTTCTTT. The V call is TRBV27, the J call TRBJ1-1, with D possibly being TRBD1 (6 bases). CDR1 and CDR2 from the germline V gene are MNHEY and SMNVEV (reference sequence). The V and J ends lost 2 bases and 3 bases respectively, with 7 bases between them. The length of the CDR3 is 13 residues.

The genes are TRBV27 and TRBJ2-5, with D tentatively TRBD2 (5 bases). V lost 8 bases and J 2 bases, leaving 18 bases between the germline ends. The CDR3 has 15 residues. Germline loops: CDR1 MNHEY, CDR2 SMNVEV (reference sequence). The CDR3 region has the DNA TGTGCCAGCGCCACTCAACGCGGGCCTCAAGAGACCCAGTACTTC. It codes for CASATQRGPQETQYF.

The chain combines TRBV2 with TRBJ2-7; 8 bases are shared with TRBD2. The CDR3 is 15 residues long. CDR1 and CDR2 (germline): SNHLY, FYNNEI. Losses at the gene ends were 2 bases for V and 0 bases for J; bases not matched to a gene: 3. As DNA, the CDR3 is TGTGCCAGCAGTGAATTCGGGGGGGGCTCCTACGAGCAGTACTTC. Encoded protein: CASSEFGGGSYEQYF.

This clone has only one observation. The chain combines TRBV10-3 with TRBJ1-1; D call uncertain. The germline CDR1 and CDR2 sequences are ENHRY and SYGVKD. V lost 0 bases and J 11 bases, leaving 22 bases between the germline ends. The CDR3 sequence is 16 residues long. The CDR3 loop is CAISESIGLGVGGAFF. The CDR3 coding sequence is TGTGCCATCAGTGAGTCCATCGGGCTCGGAGTCGGCGGGGCTTTCTTT.

The chain combines TRBV30 with TRBJ2-1; 8 nucleotides agree with TRBD2. Germline V gives CDR1 GTSNPN, CDR2 SVGIG (reference sequence). Trimming took 2 bases from V and 8 from J; bases not matched to a gene: 14. The CDR3 runs to 16 residues. CDR3 protein: CAWSTPGGASVYEQFF. The CDR3 bases are TGTGCCTGGAGTACTCCCGGGGGGGCTTCGGTGTATGAGCAGTTCTTC. The variable domain in full, completed from reference TRBV30 and TRBJ2-1, reads SQTIHQWPATLVQPVGSPLSLECTVEGTSNPNLYWYRQAAGRGLQLLFYSVGIGQISSEVPQNLSASRPQDRQFILSSKKLLLSDSGFYLCAWSTPGGASVYEQFFGPGTRLTVL.

The rearrangement uses TRBV5-1 and TRBJ1-1; 7 positions agree with TRBD1. The germline V gene encodes CDR1 SGHRS and CDR2 YFSETQ. This CDR3 contains 13 residues. V gave up 4 bases and J gave up 1 base; unmatched junction bases: 1. The CDR3 here is CASSGDRNTEAFF. DNA for the CDR3: TGCGCCAGCAGCGGGGACAGGAACACTGAAGCTTTCTTT.

This sequence joins TRBV6-5 and TRBJ1-2, with D possibly being TRBD1 (5 bases). The germline V gene has CDR1 MNHEY and CDR2 SVGAGI. Trimming pared 5 bases from V and 5 bases from J, leaving 12 bases between. The length of the CDR3 is 13 residues. CDR3 in amino acids: CASSAPGHYGYTF. The CDR3 DNA reads TGTGCCAGCAGTGCTCCCGGACATTATGGCTACACCTTC.

The CDR3 region is CATGDRANTGELFF. The CDR3, as DNA: TGTGCCACTGGGGACAGGGCGAACACCGGGGAGCTGTTTTTT. This chain links TRBV7-3 with TRBJ2-2; 9 bases align to TRBD1. The CDR3 contains 14 residues. Germline V gene lookup returns CDR1 SGHTA and CDR2 FQGTGA. The ends lost 10 bases at V and 0 bases at J; junction bases unmatched: 3.

This clone has only one observation. The chain joins TRBV7-2 to TRBJ2-1; TRBD2 agrees at 11 bases. CDR3 length: 18 residues. V trimming: 5 bases; J trimming: 6 bases; junction bases outside the gene matches: 15. Germline V gives CDR1 SGHTA, CDR2 FQGNSA. The CDR3 region has the DNA TGTGCCAGCAGCCGAATTAGTGTAGCGGGGGGGGCCTTCAATGAGCAGTTCTTC. Amino acids: CASSRISVAGGAFNEQFF.

V usage is TRBV29-1 and J usage is TRBJ2-5; TRBD1 aligns across 7 bases. V lost 6 bases and J lost 2; bases outside the gene matches: 6. CDR1 is SQVTM and CDR2 is ANQGSEA in the germline V gene. CDR3 length equals 13 residues. CDR3 sequence: CSVRQGRQETQYF. CDR3 in DNA: TGCAGCGTCCGACAGGGTCGGCAAGAGACCCAGTACTTC. Using reference TRBV29-1 and TRBJ2-5 for the parts outside the CDR3, the full variable domain is SAVISQKPSRDICQRGTSLTIQCQVDSQVTMMFWYRQQPGQSLTLIATANQGSEATYESGFVIDKFPISRPNLTFSTLTVSNMSPEDSSIYLCSVRQGRQETQYFGPGTRLLVL.

The rearrangement joins TRBV7-9 to TRBJ2-3; 7 bases are a match to TRBD2. The CDR3 extends over 16 amino acids. From germline, CDR1 is SEHNR and CDR2 FQNEAQ (reference sequence). J lost 2 bases, V lost 6 bases, and 11 bases had no gene match. The CDR3, as DNA: TGTGCCAGCAGTTCCACGCCCGGGGGGATCACAGATACGCAGTATTTT. This gives the protein CASSSTPGGITDTQYF.

V is TRBV18 and J is TRBJ1-4; the match to TRBD1 covers 9 bases. The CDR3 contains 14 residues. The germline V gene encodes CDR1 KGHSH and CDR2 LQKENI. Losses at the gene ends were 4 bases for V and 6 bases for J; bases not matched to a gene: 3. The CDR3 loop is CASSRQGGDEKLFF. CDR3 DNA sequence: TGTGCCAGCTCACGACAGGGGGGCGATGAAAAACTGTTTTTT.

The chain links TRBV4-1 to TRBJ2-5, with 7 bases aligning to TRBD2. Looked up from germline, CDR1 is MGHRA and CDR2 is YSYEKL. Losses at the gene ends were 0 bases for V and 5 bases for J; bases not matched to a gene: 12. This CDR3 region has 17 residues. CDR3 sequence (DNA): TGCGCCAGCAGCCAAGATCATGGGGCGGGGCGGGGGGAGACCCAGTACTTC. Amino acids: CASSQDHGAGRGETQYF.